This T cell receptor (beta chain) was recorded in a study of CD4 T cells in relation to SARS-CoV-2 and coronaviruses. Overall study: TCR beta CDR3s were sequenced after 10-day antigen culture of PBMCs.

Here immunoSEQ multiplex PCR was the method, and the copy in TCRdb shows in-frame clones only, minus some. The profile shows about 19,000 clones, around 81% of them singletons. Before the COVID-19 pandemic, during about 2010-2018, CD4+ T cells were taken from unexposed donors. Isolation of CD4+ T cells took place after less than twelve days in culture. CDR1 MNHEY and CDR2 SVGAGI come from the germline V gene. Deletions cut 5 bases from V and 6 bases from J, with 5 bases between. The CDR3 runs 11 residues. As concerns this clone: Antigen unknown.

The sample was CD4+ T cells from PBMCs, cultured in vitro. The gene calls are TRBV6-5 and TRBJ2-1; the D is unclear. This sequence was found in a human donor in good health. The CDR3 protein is CASSTGNEQFF. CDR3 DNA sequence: TGTGCCAGCAGTACGGGCAATGAGCAGTTCTTC.